This T cell receptor beta chain was sequenced in a study of blood T cell repertoires in COVID-19. Turning to the study itself: Donors in the United States, Italy and Spain gave samples during acute or convalescent COVID-19. T cells, B-cell-depleted T cells, or PBMCs supplied cDNA or gDNA.

Per the study methods: Nucleated cell counts were estimated from reference gene primer amplification. Profiling relied on immunoSEQ multiplex PCR, and the TCRdb table lists in-frame clones only, not all of them. From that table come the V and J calls and clone size; the DNA was used to work out D and trimming. This sample has 310,000 or so clones, with approximately 91% found just once. CDR3 size: 12 residues. Trimming took 10 bases from V and 0 from J, leaving 7 bases between them. Germline V gene sequence: CDR1 MNHEY, CDR2 SVGAGI. During active infection, Seattle patients enrolled and were then monitored through disease.

The sample was peripheral blood. The J gene is TRBJ1-3, the V gene TRBV6-5; maybe TRBD1 (6 bases). The TCR was taken from a woman aged 25 to 39 with COVID-19, enrolled during active disease. The CDR3 protein is CATGVSGNTIYF. CDR3 DNA sequence: TGTGCCACAGGGGTCTCTGGAAACACCATATATTTT.